These 16 T cell receptor beta chains came from one sample sequenced in a study of CD8 T cell repertoires and HIV-1 epitope variants (dated by TCRdb to the early 2020s). Library construction relied on the immunoSEQ multiplex PCR assay. As stored in TCRdb, this immuneACCESS dataset retains in-frame rearrangements with V and J assigned. A fraction of the clones does not appear; measured against another copy, unresolved V genes explain less than half of the discrepancy, and the remainder lacks a known reason. This sample lists about 4,300 clones; 50% to 70% were detected once. The ten largest clones add up to 44% of the sample. These TCRs are of unknown antigen specificity. Sequencing input: cultured CD8+ T cells derived from PBMCs. The receptors derive from a male donor with HIV.

V usage is TRBV4-1 and J usage is TRBJ2-7; no clear D gene. The CDR3 extends over 14 amino acids. V lost 0 bases, J lost 2 bases, and 8 bases lay in between. CDR1 is MGHRA and CDR2 is YSYEKL in the germline V gene. The CDR3 DNA sequence: TGCGCCAGCAGCCAAGAAGCCGATCCCTACGAGCAGTACTTC. Its translation: CASSQEADPYEQYF.

The V and J genes are TRBV7-6 and TRBJ1-1; possible D gene TRBD1, 6 bases. Trimming pared 4 bases from V and 1 base from J, leaving 13 bases between. This CDR3 contains 15 residues. Germline-derived CDR1 and CDR2 are SGHVS and FNYEAQ. CDR3 bases: TGTGCCAGCAGCTCCCAGGACAGACAGAACACTGAAGCTTTCTTT. Its protein is CASSSQDRQNTEAFF.

This clone came up a few times. The chain couples TRBV2 to TRBJ1-2; 7 bases agree with TRBD1. The V gene end was trimmed by 6 bases and the J gene end by 2 bases; junction bases not matched to a gene: 3. From germline, CDR1 is SNHLY and CDR2 FYNNEI. There are 13 residues in the CDR3. The CDR3 bases are TGTGCCAGCAGGGGGGGACAGAACTATGGCTACACCTTC. It yields the protein CASRGGQNYGYTF.

This clone has just a few counts. The chain couples TRBV5-1 to TRBJ2-1, with 13 bases lining up with TRBD2. Germline V gene data show CDR1 as SGHRS and CDR2 as YFSETQ. The V and J ends lost 4 bases and 8 bases, in that order; junction bases with no gene match: 9. The CDR3 spans 16 residues. CDR3 region: CASSRGLAGVIDEQFF. In nucleotides, the CDR3 is TGCGCCAGCAGCCGAGGACTAGCGGGAGTTATCGATGAGCAGTTCTTC.

V gene TRBV10-3 combines with J gene TRBJ2-3; D may be TRBD2 (5 bases). This CDR3 region has 14 residues. Germline V gives CDR1 ENHRY, CDR2 SYGVKD. Trimming shortened V by 5 bases and J by 1 base, and 10 bases separated the two germline ends. The CDR3 spells CAISPEVGTDTQYF. In DNA, the CDR3 is TGTGCCATCAGTCCGGAGGTGGGCACAGATACGCAGTATTTT.

The chain couples TRBV28 to TRBJ2-1; 7 bases align to TRBD2. Trimming took 6 bases from V and 15 from J; bases not matched to a gene: 11. This CDR3 comprises 12 residues. Germline assignment: CDR1 MDHEN and CDR2 SYDVKM. Written as DNA, the CDR3 is TGTGCCAGCAGCCGGGGGAGCGGGGATGGGTTCTTC. Its protein product is CASSRGSGDGFF.

The chain uses TRBV5-1 and TRBJ2-5, with no clear D. CDR3 length equals 14 residues. The germline CDR1 and CDR2 sequences are SGHRS and YFSETQ. Trimming removed 1 base from V and 4 bases from J, with 11 bases in between. CDR3 amino acids: CASSLWAARETQYF. The CDR3 region has the DNA TGCGCCAGCAGCTTGTGGGCGGCCAGAGAGACCCAGTACTTC.

This chain uses TRBV4-1 with TRBJ1-2; TRBD1 agrees at 8 bases. Germline CDR1 is MGHRA and CDR2 is YSYEKL. With 4 bases clipped from V and 2 bases from J, the junction kept 6 bases outside the gene matches. This CDR3 has 15 amino acids. CDR3 DNA sequence: TGCGCCAGCAGCCTGGGACAGGACCTGAACTATGGCTACACCTTC. Amino acid sequence: CASSLGQDLNYGYTF.

The chain joins TRBV7-9 to TRBJ1-1; no clear D. This CDR3 comprises 13 residues. Germline V CDR1 and CDR2: SEHNR, FQNEAQ (reference sequence). V lost 5 bases and J 0 bases, leaving 7 bases between the germline ends. CDR3 bases: TGTGCCAGCAGCCAAGAGATGAACACTGAAGCTTTCTTT. It encodes CASSQEMNTEAFF.

V and J are TRBV7-2 and TRBJ2-7; no clear D. This CDR3 spans 13 amino acids. The V end was cut by 1 base, the J end by 3 bases, with 7 bases between. CDR1 and CDR2 (germline): SGHTA, FQGNSA. As DNA, the CDR3 is TGTGCCAGCAGCTTAGGGACCGTCTACGAGCAGTACTTC. Its protein product is CASSLGTVYEQYF.

This clone has more than one count but fewer than ten. The chain joins TRBV4-1 to TRBJ2-7; no clear D gene. Between the trimmed V and J ends, which lost 1 base and 6 bases, there was a span of 13 bases. This CDR3 has 14 residues. The germline V gene encodes CDR1 MGHRA and CDR2 YSYEKL. The CDR3 sequence: CASSQVSWPAEQYF. The CDR3 DNA sequence: TGCGCCAGCAGCCAAGTGAGTTGGCCGGCCGAGCAGTACTTC.

The CDR3: CSVARLGEKLFF. Here the CDR3 DNA reads TGCAGCGTTGCGAGATTAGGTGAAAAACTGTTTTTT. The rearrangement joins TRBV29-1 to TRBJ1-4; D uncertain. This CDR3 is 12 amino acids long. The V end lost 4 bases, the J end lost 7 bases, and 10 bases lay between the germline ends. Per the germline V gene, CDR1 is SQVTM and CDR2 is ANQGSEA.

The chain uses TRBV29-1 and TRBJ1-5; a weak D match, TRBD1 (6 bases). Trimming took off 4 bases at V and 1 base at J, with 17 bases between the two ends. CDR3 size: 16 residues. Germline values: CDR1 SQVTM, CDR2 ANQGSEA. The CDR3 region has the DNA TGCAGCGTTGGGGGGGGGATCGACAGGAGCAATCAGCCCCAGCATTTT. It yields the protein CSVGGGIDRSNQPQHF.

This sequence joins TRBV5-4 and TRBJ1-2; D remains unclear. CDR3 length: 14 residues. Germline V gene lookup returns CDR1 SGHNT and CDR2 YYREEE (reference sequence). With 2 bases removed from V and 1 base from J, the gap between germline ends came to 9 bases. The DNA for the CDR3 is TGTGCCAGCAGCTTTACAGATGATAACTATGGCTACACCTTC. It codes for CASSFTDDNYGYTF. The complete variable domain, with remaining parts taken from reference TRBV5-4 and TRBJ1-2, reads ETGVTQSPTHLIKTRGQQVTLRCSSQSGHNTVSWYQQALGQGPQFIFQYYREEENGRGNFPPRFSGLQFPNYSSELNVNALELDDSALYLCASSFTDDNYGYTFGSGTRLTVV.

Worth noting for this clone: This same CDR3 is encoded by further DNA sequences in the sample. The CDR3 DNA reads TGCGCCAGCAGCTTGGACTCCTACAATGAGCAGTTCTTC. This sequence encodes CASSLDSYNEQFF. The rearrangement links TRBV5-1 to TRBJ2-1; D gene uncertain. Germline V gives CDR1 SGHRS, CDR2 YFSETQ. The CDR3 runs to 13 residues. Trimming left V 0 bases short and J 0 bases short, with 1 base between. The variable domain in full, with the rest retrieved from reference TRBV5-1 and TRBJ2-1, is KAGVTQTPRYLIKTRGQQVTLSCSPISGHRSVSWYQQTPGQGLQFLFEYFSETQRNKGNFPGRFSGRQFSNSRSEMNVSTLELGDSALYLCASSLDSYNEQFFGPGTRLTVL.

This chain links TRBV27 with TRBJ2-5; D not resolved. The V end was cut by 5 bases, the J end by 5 bases, with 12 bases between. CDR1 is MNHEY, CDR2 SMNVEV, per germline (reference sequence). There are 13 residues in the CDR3. As DNA, the CDR3 is TGTGCCAGCAGTCCAATCTCTGTGGAGACCCAGTACTTC. Translated, it gives CASSPISVETQYF.